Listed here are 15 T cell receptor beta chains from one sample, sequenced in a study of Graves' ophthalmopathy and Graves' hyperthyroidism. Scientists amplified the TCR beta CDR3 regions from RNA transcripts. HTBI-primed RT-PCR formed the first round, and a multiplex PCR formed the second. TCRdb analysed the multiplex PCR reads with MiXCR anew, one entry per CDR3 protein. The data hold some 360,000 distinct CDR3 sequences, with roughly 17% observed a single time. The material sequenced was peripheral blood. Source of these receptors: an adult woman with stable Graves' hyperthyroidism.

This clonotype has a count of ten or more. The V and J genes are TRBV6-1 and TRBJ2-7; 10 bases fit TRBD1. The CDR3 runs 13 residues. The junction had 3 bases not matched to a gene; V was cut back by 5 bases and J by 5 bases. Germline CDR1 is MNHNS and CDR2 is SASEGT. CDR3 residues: CASSRQGANEQYF. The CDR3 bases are TGTGCCAGCAGTAGACAGGGGGCCAACGAGCAGTACTTC.

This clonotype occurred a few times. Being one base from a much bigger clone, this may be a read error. The CDR3 loop is CASSLGGSQGETQYF. The CDR3 nucleotides read TGTGCCAGCAGCTTAGGCGGGTCCCAGGGAGAGACCCAGTACTTC. This chain links TRBV7-8 with TRBJ2-5, with D possibly called TRBD1 or TRBD2 (5 bases each). Germline V gives CDR1 SGHVS, CDR2 FQNEAQ. The CDR3 runs to 15 residues. V was pared by 1 base and J by 4 bases, with 13 bases between.

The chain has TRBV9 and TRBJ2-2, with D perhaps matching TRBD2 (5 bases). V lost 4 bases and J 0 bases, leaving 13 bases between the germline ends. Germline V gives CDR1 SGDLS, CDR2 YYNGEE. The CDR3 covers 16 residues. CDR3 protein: CASSLRGGANTGELFF. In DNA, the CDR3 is TGTGCCAGCAGCCTACGCGGAGGAGCGAACACCGGGGAGCTGTTTTTT.

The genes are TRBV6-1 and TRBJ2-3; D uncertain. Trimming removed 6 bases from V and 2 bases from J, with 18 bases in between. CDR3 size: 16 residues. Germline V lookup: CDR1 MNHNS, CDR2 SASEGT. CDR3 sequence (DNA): TGTGCCAGCAGGGGATTGCTCGCCGATGACACAGATACGCAGTATTTT. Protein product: CASRGLLADDTDTQYF.

The CDR3 DNA follows: TGTGCCAGTAGTATAGATCGGGACAGGGAGGACACTGAAGCTTTCTTT. Its translation: CASSIDRDREDTEAFF. The chain combines TRBV19 with TRBJ1-1; 9 nucleotides align to TRBD1. Germline V lookup: CDR1 LNHDA, CDR2 SQIVND (reference sequence). The CDR3 contains 16 residues. Trimming at V came to 0 bases and at J to 3 bases, leaving 5 bases not matched to a gene. Variable domain in full (rest from reference TRBV19 and TRBJ1-1): DGGITQSPKYLFRKEGQNVTLSCEQNLNHDAMYWYRQDPGQGLRLIYYSQIVNDFQKGDIAEGYSVSREKKESFPLTVTSAQKNPTAFYLCASSIDRDREDTEAFFGQGTRLTVV.

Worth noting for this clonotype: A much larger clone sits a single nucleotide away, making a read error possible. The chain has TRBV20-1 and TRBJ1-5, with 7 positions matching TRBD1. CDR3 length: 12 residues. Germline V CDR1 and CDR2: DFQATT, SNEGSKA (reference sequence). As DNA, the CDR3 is TGCAGTGCTGGGGACAGCGATCAGCCCCAGCGTTTT. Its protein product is CSAGDSDQPQRF.

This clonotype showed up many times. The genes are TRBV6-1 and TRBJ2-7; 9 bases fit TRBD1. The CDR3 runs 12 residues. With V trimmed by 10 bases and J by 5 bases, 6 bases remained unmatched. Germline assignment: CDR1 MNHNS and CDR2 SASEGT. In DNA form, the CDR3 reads TGTGCCACCCGACAGGGGGACAACGAGCAGTACTTC. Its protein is CATRQGDNEQYF.

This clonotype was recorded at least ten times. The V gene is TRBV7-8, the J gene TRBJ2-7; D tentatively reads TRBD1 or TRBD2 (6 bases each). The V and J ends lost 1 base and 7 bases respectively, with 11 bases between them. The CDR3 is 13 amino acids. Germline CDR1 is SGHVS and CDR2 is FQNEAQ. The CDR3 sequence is CASSLVGGREQYF. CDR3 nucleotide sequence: TGTGCCAGCAGCTTAGTAGGGGGGCGAGAGCAGTACTTC.

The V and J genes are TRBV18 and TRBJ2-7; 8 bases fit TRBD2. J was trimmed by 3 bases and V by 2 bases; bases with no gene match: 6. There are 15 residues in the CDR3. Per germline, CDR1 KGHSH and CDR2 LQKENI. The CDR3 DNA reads TGTGCCAGCTCACCAGGCATGGGGACTAGCTACGAGCAGTACTTC. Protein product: CASSPGMGTSYEQYF.

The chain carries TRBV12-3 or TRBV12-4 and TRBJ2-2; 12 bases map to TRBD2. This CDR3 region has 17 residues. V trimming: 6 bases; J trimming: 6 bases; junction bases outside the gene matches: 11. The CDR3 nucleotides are TGTGCCAGCAGCCCCTTTAGGACTAGCGGGAATTCCGGGGAGCTGTTTTTT. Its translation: CASSPFRTSGNSGELFF.

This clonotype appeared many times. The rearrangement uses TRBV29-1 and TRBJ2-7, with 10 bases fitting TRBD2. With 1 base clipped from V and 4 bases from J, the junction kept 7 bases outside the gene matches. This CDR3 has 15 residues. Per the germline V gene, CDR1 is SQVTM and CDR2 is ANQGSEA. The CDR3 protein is CSVEGPASGRYEQYF. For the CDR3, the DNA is TGCAGCGTTGAAGGCCCTGCTAGCGGGAGATACGAGCAGTACTTC.

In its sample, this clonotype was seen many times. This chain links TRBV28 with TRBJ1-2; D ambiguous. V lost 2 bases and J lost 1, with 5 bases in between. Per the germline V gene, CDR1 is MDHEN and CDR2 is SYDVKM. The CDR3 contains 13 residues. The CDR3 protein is CASSLGYNYGYTF. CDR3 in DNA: TGTGCCAGCAGTTTAGGTTATAACTATGGCTACACCTTC.

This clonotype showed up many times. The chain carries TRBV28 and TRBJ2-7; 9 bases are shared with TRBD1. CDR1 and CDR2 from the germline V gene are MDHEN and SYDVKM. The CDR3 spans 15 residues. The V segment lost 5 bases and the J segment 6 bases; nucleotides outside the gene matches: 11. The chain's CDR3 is CASSQVTGGAGEQYF. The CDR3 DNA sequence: TGTGCCAGCAGTCAGGTAACAGGGGGCGCGGGCGAGCAGTACTTC.

CDR3 nucleotide sequence: TGTGCCAGCAGTTTTAGGGTGGTTGGGGCCAACGTCCTGACTTTC. It specifies CASSFRVVGANVLTF. This sequence joins TRBV6-5 and TRBJ2-6; D remains unclear. V was trimmed by 4 bases and J by 3 bases, leaving 10 bases between them. Germline CDR1 is MNHEY and CDR2 is SVGAGI. This CDR3 is 15 amino acids long.

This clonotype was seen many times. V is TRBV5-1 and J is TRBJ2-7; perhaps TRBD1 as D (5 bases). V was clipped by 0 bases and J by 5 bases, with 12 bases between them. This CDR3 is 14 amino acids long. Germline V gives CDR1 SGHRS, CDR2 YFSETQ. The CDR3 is CASSLGQGDHEQYF. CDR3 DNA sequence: TGCGCCAGCAGCTTGGGGCAGGGTGATCACGAGCAGTACTTC.